This is a list of T cell receptor beta chains from one sample in a study of lymphopenia after photon versus proton radiotherapy. TCRdb's table, derived via immunoSEQ multiplex PCR, lists solely in-frame clones and lacks some. The sample records 3,000 to 4,500 clones, about 65% being singletons. Sequencing used peripheral blood, obtained from a patient treated with proton-based radiotherapy. The origin of the receptors is a man at least 80 years old with esophageal cancer. Each CDR3 is given with its conserved first and last residue. The D gene is left open where the match is weak. Expanded clones get a size class; other rows say once, few or many, or leave the size out.

-	-	TRBJ1-5	TRBV4-1	TGCGCCAGCAGCCAAGATGGAGGGATAGGCAATCAGCCCCAGCATTTT	CASSQDGGIGNQPQHF
-	-	TRBJ1-3	TRBV11-3	TGTGCCAGCAGCTTAATACTGATGGATGCCTCTGGAAACACCATATATTTT	CASSLILMDASGNTIYF
-	TRBD1	TRBJ1-6	TRBV5-6	TGTGCCAGCAGCCCGGGACAGTTTGCACCCCTCCACTTT	CASSPGQFAPLHF
-	-	TRBJ2-6	TRBV12-5	TGTGCTAGTGGTTCCAGATCTGCAGGACAAAGTCGGGCCAACGTCCTGACTTTC	CASGSRSAGQSRANVLTF
-	-	TRBJ2-7	TRBV6-5	TGTGCCAGCAGGGTTTCCTACGAGCAGTACTTC	CASRVSYEQYF
-	-	TRBJ2-7	TRBV18	TGTGCCAGCTCACCACGAGGGTTCGAGCAGTACTTC	CASSPRGFEQYF
-	-	TRBJ2-3	TRBV7-9	TGTGCCAGCAGCCCTAAGGGACCAGATACGCAGTATTTT	CASSPKGPDTQYF
-	-	TRBJ2-7	TRBV30	TGTGCCTGGAGTGTATTAAACGAGCAGTACTTC	CAWSVLNEQYF
-	-	TRBJ2-7	TRBV5-1	TGCGCCAGCAGCCCAGGAGGGTTCGAGCAGTACTTC	CASSPGGFEQYF
medium-sized	-	TRBJ1-1	TRBV30	TGTGGAGGGGAGAGAAACACTGAAGCTTTCTTT	CGGERNTEAFF
-	-	TRBJ1-1	TRBV5-6	TGTGCCAGCAGCCCCCCCGGTGATCTGGGTCCGCGTGAAGCTTTCTTT	CASSPPGDLGPREAFF
-	TRBD1	TRBJ2-7	TRBV27	TGTGCCACCCGCCGACAGGGGTCCTACGAGCAGTACTTC	CATRRQGSYEQYF
-	-	TRBJ2-3	TRBV29-1	TGCAGCGCCGCCTTCCGGAGAGGAGATACGCAGTATTTT	CSAAFRRGDTQYF
few	-	TRBJ1-5	TRBV5-1	TGCGCCAGCAGCTTGGTACCGGCCCGGGGAGGCAATCAGCCCCAGCATTTT	CASSLVPARGGNQPQHF
few	TRBD1	TRBJ1-5	TRBV6-6	TGTGCCAGCAGGGAGACAGGGGGCGCCGATCAGCCCCAGCATTTT	CASRETGGADQPQHF
-	-	TRBJ2-4	TRBV7-2	TGTGCCAGCAGCGGGAGTCGGTGGGGAAACATTCAGTACTTC	CASSGSRWGNIQYF
-	-	TRBJ2-7	TRBV9	TGTGCCAGCAGCCTGACCCGGACCTACGAGCAGTACTTC	CASSLTRTYEQYF
-	-	TRBJ1-1	TRBV5-8	TGTGCCAGCAGCTCCCGCGGGGGGATGAACACTGAAGCTTTCTTT	CASSSRGGMNTEAFF
-	TRBD1	TRBJ2-5	TRBV11-3	TGTGCCAGCAGCTTATTTTCAGGGGGCAGCGGGGAGACCCAGTACTTC	CASSLFSGGSGETQYF
-	TRBD1	TRBJ2-1	TRBV19	TGTGCCAGTAGTATAGATCTCGGGACAGGGACGAATGAGCAGTTCTTC	CASSIDLGTGTNEQFF
-	TRBD2	TRBJ2-7	TRBV27	TGTGCCAGCAGTTTACCCCCCCGGGTAGCGGGGGGGCCTCGAGAGCAGTACTTC	CASSLPPRVAGGPREQYF
-	TRBD1	TRBJ1-2	TRBV9	TGTGCCAGCAGCGTATCGGACAGGGTGTCGGACTATGGCTACACCTTC	CASSVSDRVSDYGYTF
medium-sized	TRBD2	TRBJ2-1	TRBV7-3	TGTGCCAGCAGCTCAGGACTAGCGGGAGGGTTCAATGAGCAGTTCTTC	CASSSGLAGGFNEQFF
-	-	TRBJ1-2	TRBV7-2	TGTGCCAGCAGCGAGAACCTGGGGGGCTACACCTTC	CASSENLGGYTF
few	-	TRBJ2-5	TRBV11-3	TGTGCCAGCAGCCTTAGCGGAGTTCAAGAGACCCAGTACTTC	CASSLSGVQETQYF
-	TRBD2	TRBJ2-3	TRBV7-3	TGTGCCAGCAGCTCCAATGCCGGGGGAGGGTTGGTAACAGATACGCAGTATTTT	CASSSNAGGGLVTDTQYF
few	-	TRBJ1-1	TRBV5-4	TGTGCCAGCAGCTTGCCACGGGTGAACACTGAAGCTTTCTTT	CASSLPRVNTEAFF
-	TRBD2	TRBJ2-7	TRBV6-5	TGTGCCAGCAGTTACTCGTGGGCTAGCGGGGGATACGAGCAGTACTTC	CASSYSWASGGYEQYF
few	TRBD1	TRBJ1-5	TRBV27	TGTGCCAGCAGTTTAGCAGGGGGCACCAATCAGCCCCAGCATTTT	CASSLAGGTNQPQHF
once	TRBD1	TRBJ2-7	TRBV11-3	TGTGCCAGCAGCTTAGAGCAGGGGGCTGCCTACGAGCAGTACTTC	CASSLEQGAAYEQYF
-	-	TRBJ1-2	TRBV6-5	TGTGCCAGCAGCCTAACAGGGCCCTATGGCTACACCTTC	CASSLTGPYGYTF
-	-	TRBJ1-5	TRBV7-8	TGTGCCAGCAGCTTCCGACAGAATCAGCCCCAGCATTTT	CASSFRQNQPQHF
-	-	TRBJ2-7	TRBV7-2	TGTGCCAGCAGCTTAAACGATCAAGTCGAGCAGTACTTC	CASSLNDQVEQYF
once	TRBD2	TRBJ2-1	TRBV5-4	TGTGCCAGCAGCTTGGCGTCTAGCGGGAACAATGAGCAGTTCTTC	CASSLASSGNNEQFF
few	TRBD1	TRBJ2-5	TRBV5-1	TGCGCCAGCAGCTTGGGACAGGGAGAGACCCAGTACTTC	CASSLGQGETQYF